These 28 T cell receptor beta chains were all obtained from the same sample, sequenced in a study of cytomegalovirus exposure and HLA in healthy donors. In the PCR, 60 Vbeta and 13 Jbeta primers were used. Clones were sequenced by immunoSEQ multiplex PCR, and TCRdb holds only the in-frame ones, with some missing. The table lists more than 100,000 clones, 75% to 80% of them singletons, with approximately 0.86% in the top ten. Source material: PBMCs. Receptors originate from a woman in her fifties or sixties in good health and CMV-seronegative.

CDR3 in amino acids: CAISERGGTNEKLFF. CDR3 DNA: TGTGCCATCAGTGAGCGAGGGGGCACTAATGAAAAACTGTTTTTT. This chain connects TRBV10-3 to TRBJ1-4; 7 nucleotides line up with TRBD1. The germline gives CDR1 ENHRY, CDR2 SYGVKD. V lost 2 bases to trimming and J lost 2 bases; unmatched junction nucleotides: 2. The CDR3 consists of 15 residues.

The CDR3 sequence is CASTPSSGQTGEQYF. CDR3 nucleotide sequence: TGTGCCAGCACCCCTAGTTCGGGACAGACAGGCGAGCAGTACTTC. J is TRBJ2-7 and V is TRBV7-2; 7 bases are shared with TRBD1. The germline V gene has CDR1 SGHTA and CDR2 FQGNSA. The CDR3 spans 15 residues. V shed 7 bases and J 6 bases; nucleotides not matched to a gene: 15.

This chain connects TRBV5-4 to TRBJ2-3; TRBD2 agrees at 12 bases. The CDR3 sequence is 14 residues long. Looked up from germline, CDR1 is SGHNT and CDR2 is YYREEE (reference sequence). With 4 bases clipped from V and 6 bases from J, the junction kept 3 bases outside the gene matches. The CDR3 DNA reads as TGTGCCAGCAGCCTAGCGGGGGGGCGGGATACGCAGTATTTT. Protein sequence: CASSLAGGRDTQYF.

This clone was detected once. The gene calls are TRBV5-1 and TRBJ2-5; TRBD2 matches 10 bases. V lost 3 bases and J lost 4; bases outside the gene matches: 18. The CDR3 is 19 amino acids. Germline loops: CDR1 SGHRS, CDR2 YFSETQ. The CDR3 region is CASSSAAISLAGAGETQYF. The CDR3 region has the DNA TGCGCCAGCAGCTCGGCCGCGATATCCCTAGCGGGGGCAGGAGAGACCCAGTACTTC.

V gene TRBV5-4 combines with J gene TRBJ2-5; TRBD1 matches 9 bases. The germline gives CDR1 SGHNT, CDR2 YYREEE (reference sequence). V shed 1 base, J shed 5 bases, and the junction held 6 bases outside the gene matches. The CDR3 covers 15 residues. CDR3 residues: CASSLQQGAKETQYF. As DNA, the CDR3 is TGTGCCAGCAGCTTGCAACAGGGGGCGAAGGAGACCCAGTACTTC. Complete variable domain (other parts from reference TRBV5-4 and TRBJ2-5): ETGVTQSPTHLIKTRGQQVTLRCSSQSGHNTVSWYQQALGQGPQFIFQYYREEENGRGNFPPRFSGLQFPNYSSELNVNALELDDSALYLCASSLQQGAKETQYFGPGTRLLVL.

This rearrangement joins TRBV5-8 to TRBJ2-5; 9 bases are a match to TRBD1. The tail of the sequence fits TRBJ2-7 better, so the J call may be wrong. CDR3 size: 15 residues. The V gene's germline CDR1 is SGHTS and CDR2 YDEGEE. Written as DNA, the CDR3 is TGTGCCAGCAGCTTGCCCGGGACAGGGACCTACGAGCAGTACTTC. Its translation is CASSLPGTGTYEQYF.

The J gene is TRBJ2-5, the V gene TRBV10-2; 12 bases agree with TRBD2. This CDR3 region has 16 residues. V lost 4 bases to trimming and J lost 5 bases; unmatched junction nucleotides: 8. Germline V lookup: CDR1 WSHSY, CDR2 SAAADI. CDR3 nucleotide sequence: TGCGCCAGCAGTGTCTCTAGCGGGGGGGCTGTGGAGACCCAGTACTTC. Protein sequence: CASSVSSGGAVETQYF.

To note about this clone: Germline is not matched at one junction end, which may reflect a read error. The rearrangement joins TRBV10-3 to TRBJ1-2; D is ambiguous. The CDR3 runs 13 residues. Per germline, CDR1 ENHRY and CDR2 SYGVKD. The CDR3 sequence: CVISEADNYGYTF. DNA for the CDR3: TGTGTCATCAGTGAGGCAGATAATTATGGCTACACCTTC.

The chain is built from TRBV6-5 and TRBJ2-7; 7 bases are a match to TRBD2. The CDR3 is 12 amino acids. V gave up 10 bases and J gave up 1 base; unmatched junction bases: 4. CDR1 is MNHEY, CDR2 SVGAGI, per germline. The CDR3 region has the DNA TGTGCCATCCGGGGAGGGTCCTACGAGCAGTACTTC. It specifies CAIRGGSYEQYF.

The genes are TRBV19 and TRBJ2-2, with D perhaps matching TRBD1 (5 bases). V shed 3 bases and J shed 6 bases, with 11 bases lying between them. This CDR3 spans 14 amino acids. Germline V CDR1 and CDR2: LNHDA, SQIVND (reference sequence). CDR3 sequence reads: CASSIGRVPGELFF. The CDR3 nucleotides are TGTGCCAGTAGTATCGGCAGGGTCCCCGGGGAGCTGTTTTTT.

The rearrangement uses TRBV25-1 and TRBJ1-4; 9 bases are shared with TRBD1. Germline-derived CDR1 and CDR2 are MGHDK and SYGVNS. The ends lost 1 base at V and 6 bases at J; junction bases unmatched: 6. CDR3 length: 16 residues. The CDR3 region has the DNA TGTGCCAGCAGTGAATCCCCCCGACAGGGGGATGAAAAACTGTTTTTT. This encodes CASSESPRQGDEKLFF.

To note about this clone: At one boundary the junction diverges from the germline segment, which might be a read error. The CDR3 DNA reads TGTGCCAGCAGGAAGGGACAGGGGGCTTTTGGCCACACCTTC. It translates to CASRKGQGAFGHTF. The chain joins TRBV6-4 to TRBJ1-2; 12 bases agree with TRBD1. This CDR3 spans 14 amino acids. Germline V gives CDR1 MRHNA, CDR2 SNTAGT.

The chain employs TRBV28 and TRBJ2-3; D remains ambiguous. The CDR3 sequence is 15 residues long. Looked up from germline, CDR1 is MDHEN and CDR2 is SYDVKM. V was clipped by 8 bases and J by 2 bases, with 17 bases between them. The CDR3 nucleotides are TGTGCCAGCGGCGGATATGCCCACGTCACAGATACGCAGTATTTT. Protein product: CASGGYAHVTDTQYF.

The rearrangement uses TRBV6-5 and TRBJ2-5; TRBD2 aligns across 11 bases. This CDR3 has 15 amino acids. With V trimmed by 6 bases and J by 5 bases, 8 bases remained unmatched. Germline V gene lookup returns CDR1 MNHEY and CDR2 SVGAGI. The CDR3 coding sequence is TGTGCCAGCAGAAGAACTAGCGGGGGCATCGAGACCCAGTACTTC. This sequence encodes CASRRTSGGIETQYF.

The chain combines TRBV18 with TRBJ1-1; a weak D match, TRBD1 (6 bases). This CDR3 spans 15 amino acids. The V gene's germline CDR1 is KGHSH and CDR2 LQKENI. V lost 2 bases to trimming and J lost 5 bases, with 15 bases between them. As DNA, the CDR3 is TGTGCCAGCTCACCAATGGGACATGGTGGTACTGAAGCTTTCTTT. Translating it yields CASSPMGHGGTEAFF. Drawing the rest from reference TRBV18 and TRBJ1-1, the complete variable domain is NAGVMQNPRHLVRRRGQEARLRCSPMKGHSHVYWYRQLPEEGLKFMVYLQKENIIDESGMPKERFSAEFPKEGPSILRIQQVVRGDSAAYFCASSPMGHGGTEAFFGQGTRLTVV.

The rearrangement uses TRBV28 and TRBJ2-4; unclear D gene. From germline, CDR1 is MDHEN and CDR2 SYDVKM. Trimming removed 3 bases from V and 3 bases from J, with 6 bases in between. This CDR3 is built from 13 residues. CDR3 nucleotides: TGTGCCAGCAGTTTTGGCCACAAAAACATTCAGTACTTC. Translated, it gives CASSFGHKNIQYF. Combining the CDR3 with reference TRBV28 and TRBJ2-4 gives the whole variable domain DVKVTQSSRYLVKRTGEKVFLECVQDMDHENMFWYRQDPGLGLRLIYFSYDVKMKEKGDIPEGYSVSREKKERFSLILESASTNQTSMYLCASSFGHKNIQYFGAGTRLSVL.

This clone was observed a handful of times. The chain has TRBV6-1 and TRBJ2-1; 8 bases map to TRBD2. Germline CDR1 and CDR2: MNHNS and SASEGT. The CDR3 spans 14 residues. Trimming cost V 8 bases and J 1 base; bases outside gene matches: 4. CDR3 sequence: CASGSGSSYNEQFF. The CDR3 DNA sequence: TGTGCCAGCGGAAGCGGGAGTTCCTACAATGAGCAGTTCTTC.

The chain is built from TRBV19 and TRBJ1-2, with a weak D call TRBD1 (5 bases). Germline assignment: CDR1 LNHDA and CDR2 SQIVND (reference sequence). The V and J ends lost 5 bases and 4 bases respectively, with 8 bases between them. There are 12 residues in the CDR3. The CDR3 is CASSRGTYGYTF. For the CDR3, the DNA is TGTGCCAGTAGTCGGGGGACCTATGGCTACACCTTC.

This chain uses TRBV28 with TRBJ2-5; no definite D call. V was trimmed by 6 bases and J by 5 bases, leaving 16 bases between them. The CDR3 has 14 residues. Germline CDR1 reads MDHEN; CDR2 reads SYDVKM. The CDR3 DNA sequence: TGTGCCAGCAGCGAAGTTTTGGAGCTTGAGACCCAGTACTTC. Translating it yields CASSEVLELETQYF.

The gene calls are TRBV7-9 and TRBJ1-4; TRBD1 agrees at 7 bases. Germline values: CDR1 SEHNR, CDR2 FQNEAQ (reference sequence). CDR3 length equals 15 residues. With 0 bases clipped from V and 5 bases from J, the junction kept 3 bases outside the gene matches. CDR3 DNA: TGTGCCAGCAGCTTAGCGACAGGGCGCAATGAAAAACTGTTTTTT. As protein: CASSLATGRNEKLFF. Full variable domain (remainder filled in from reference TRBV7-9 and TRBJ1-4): DTGVSQNPRHKITKRGQNVTFRCDPISEHNRLYWYRQTLGQGPEFLTYFQNEAQLEKSRLLSDRFSAERPKGSFSTLEIQRTEQGDSAMYLCASSLATGRNEKLFFGSGTQLSVL.

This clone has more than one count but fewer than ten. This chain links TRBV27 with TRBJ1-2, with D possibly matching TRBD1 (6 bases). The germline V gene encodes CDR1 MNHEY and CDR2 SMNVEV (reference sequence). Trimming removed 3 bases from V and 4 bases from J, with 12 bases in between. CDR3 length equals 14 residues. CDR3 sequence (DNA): TGTGCCAGCAGTTTTAGGGGGGGGATCTATGGCTACACCTTC. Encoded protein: CASSFRGGIYGYTF.

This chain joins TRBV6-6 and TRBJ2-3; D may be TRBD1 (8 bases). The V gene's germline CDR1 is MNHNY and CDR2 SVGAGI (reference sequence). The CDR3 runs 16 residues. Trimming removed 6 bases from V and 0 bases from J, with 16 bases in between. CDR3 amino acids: CASRRTGGGSTDTQYF. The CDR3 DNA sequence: TGTGCCAGCAGGCGAACAGGGGGGGGGAGCACAGATACGCAGTATTTT.

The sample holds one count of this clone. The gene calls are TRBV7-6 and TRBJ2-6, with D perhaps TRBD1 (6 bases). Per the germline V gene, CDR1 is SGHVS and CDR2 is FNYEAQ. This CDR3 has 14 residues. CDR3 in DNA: TGTGCTAGCCAGGGGATAGGTGGGGCCAACGTCCTGACTTTC. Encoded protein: CASQGIGGANVLTF.

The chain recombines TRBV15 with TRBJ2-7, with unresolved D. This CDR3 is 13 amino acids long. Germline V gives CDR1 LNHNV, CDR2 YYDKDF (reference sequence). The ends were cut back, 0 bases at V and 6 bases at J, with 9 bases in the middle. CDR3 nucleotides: TGTGCCACCAGCAGAGATCGAGGCCGCGAGCAGTACTTC. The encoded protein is CATSRDRGREQYF.

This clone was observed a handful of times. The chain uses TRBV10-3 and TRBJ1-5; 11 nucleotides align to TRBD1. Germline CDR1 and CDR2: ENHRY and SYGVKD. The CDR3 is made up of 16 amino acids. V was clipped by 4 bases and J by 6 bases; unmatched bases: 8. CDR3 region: CAISGGTGGRSQPQHF. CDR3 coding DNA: TGTGCCATCAGTGGGGGGACAGGGGGAAGGAGTCAGCCCCAGCATTTT.

The CDR3 sequence: CASTRQGTGANVLTF. The CDR3 DNA sequence: TGTGCCAGCACCAGACAGGGTACTGGGGCCAACGTCCTGACTTTC. V and J are TRBV28 and TRBJ2-6; TRBD1 aligns across 7 bases. The CDR3 sequence is 15 residues long. Germline loops: CDR1 MDHEN, CDR2 SYDVKM. J was trimmed by 2 bases and V by 7 bases; bases with no gene match: 5. Full variable domain (rest looked up from reference TRBV28 and TRBJ2-6): DVKVTQSSRYLVKRTGEKVFLECVQDMDHENMFWYRQDPGLGLRLIYFSYDVKMKEKGDIPEGYSVSREKKERFSLILESASTNQTSMYLCASTRQGTGANVLTFGAGSRLTVL.

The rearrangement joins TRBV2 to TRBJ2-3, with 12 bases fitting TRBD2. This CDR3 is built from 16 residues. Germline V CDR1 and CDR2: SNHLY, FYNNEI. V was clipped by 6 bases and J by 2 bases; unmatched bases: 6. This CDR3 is CASRRRTSGVTDTQYF. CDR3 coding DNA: TGTGCCAGCAGAAGAAGGACTAGCGGGGTCACAGATACGCAGTATTTT. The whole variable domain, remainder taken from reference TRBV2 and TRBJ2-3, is EPEVTQTPSHQVTQMGQEVILRCVPISNHLYFYWYRQILGQKVEFLVSFYNNEISEKSEIFDDQFSVERPDGSNFTLKIRSTKLEDSAMYFCASRRRTSGVTDTQYFGPGTRLTVL.

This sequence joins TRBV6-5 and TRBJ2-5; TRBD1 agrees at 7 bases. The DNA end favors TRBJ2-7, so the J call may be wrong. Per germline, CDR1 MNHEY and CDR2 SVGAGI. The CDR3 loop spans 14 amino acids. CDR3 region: CASSRPGQSYEQYF. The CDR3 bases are TGTGCCAGCAGCCGGCCGGGACAGAGTTACGAGCAGTACTTC.